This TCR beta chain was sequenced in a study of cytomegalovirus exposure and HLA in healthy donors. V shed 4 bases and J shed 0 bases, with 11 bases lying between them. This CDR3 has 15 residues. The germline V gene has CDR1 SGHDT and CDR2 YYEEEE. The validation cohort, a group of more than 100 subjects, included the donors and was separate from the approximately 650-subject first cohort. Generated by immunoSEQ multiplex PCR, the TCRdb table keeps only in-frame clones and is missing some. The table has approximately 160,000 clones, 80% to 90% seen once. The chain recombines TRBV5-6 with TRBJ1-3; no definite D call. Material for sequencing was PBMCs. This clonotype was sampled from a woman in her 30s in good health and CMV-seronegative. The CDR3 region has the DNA TGTGCCAGCAGCGCCGGACCTAGCTCTGGAAACACCATATATTTT. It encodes CASSAGPSSGNTIYF.